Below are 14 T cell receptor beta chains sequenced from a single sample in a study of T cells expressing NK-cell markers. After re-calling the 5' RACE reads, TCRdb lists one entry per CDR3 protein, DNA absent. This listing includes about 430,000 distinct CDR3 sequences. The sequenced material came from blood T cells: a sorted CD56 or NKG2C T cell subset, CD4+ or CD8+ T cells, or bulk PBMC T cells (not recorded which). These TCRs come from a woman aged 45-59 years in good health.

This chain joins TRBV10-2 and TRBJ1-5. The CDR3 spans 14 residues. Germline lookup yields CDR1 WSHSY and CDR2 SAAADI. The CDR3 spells CASRRGQGSQPQHF.

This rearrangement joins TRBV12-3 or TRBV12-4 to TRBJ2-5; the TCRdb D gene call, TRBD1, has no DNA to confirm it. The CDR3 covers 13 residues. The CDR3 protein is CASNPNREETQYF.

The CDR3 loop reads CASSLKGLPGAGELFF. The V call is TRBV5-1, the J call TRBJ2-2; TCRdb returns TRBD2, unconfirmable since there is no DNA. The CDR3 sequence is 16 residues long. Germline V gene lookup returns CDR1 SGHRS and CDR2 YFSETQ.

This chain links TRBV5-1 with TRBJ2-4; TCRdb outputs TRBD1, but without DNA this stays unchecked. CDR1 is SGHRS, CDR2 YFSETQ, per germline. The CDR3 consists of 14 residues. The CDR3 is CASSSLGGKNIQYF.

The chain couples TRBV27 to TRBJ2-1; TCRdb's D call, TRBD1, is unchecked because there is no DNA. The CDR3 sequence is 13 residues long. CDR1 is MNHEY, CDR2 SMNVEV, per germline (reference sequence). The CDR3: CASSLSGVPEQFF.

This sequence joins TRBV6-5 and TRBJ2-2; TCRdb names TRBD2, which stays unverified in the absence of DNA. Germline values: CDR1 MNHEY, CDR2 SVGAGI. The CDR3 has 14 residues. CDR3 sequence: CASSFQEGSRKLFF.

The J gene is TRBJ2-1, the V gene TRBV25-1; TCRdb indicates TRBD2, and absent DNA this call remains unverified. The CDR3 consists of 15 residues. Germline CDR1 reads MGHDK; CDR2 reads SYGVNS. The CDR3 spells CASLGTSGSSNEQFF.

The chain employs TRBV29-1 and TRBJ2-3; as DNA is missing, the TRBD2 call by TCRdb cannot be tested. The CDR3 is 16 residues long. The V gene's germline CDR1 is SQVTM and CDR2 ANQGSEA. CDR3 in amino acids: CSVDQISGLHTDTQYF.

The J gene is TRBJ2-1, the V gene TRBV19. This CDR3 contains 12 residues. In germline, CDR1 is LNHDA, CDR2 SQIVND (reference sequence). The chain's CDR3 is CASRVGDNEQFF.

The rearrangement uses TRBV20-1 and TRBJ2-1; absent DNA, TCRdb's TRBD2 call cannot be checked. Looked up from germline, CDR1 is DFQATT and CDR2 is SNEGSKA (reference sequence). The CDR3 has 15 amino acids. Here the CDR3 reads CSARESGRAVNEQFF.

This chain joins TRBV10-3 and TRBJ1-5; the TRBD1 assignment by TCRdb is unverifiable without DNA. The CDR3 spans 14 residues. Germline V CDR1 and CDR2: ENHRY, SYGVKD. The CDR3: CATVQGLSNQPQHF.

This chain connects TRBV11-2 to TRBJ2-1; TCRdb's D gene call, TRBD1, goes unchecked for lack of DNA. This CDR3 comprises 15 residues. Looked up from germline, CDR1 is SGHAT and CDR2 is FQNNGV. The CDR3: CASSWGETIVGEQFF.

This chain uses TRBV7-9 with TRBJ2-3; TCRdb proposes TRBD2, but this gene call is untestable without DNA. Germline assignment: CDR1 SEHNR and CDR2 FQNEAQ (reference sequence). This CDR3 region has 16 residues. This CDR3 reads CASSSSGRAFADTQYF.

CDR3 region: CASSYEGLEEQFF. J is TRBJ2-1 and V is TRBV6-6; TCRdb picks TRBD2, but there is no DNA to check that call. CDR1 is MNHNY and CDR2 is SVGAGI in the germline V gene (reference sequence). CDR3 length equals 13 residues.